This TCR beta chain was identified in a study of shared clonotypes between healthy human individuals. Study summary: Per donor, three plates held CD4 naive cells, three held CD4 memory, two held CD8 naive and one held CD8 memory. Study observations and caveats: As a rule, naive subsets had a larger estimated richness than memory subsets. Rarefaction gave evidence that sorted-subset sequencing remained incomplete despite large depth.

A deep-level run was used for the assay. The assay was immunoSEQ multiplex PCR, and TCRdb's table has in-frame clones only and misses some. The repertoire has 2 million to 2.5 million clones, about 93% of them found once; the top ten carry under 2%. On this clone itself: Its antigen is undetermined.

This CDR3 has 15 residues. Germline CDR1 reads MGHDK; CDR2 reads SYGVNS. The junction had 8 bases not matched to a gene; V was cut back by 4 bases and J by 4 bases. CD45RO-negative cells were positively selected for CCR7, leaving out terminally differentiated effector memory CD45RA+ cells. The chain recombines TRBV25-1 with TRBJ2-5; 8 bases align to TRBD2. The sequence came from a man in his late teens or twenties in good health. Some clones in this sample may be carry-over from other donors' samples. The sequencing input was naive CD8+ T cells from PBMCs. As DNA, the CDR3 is TGTGCCAGCAGTGTGACAGCTCGGGAGGGAGAGACCCAGTACTTC. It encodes CASSVTAREGETQYF.